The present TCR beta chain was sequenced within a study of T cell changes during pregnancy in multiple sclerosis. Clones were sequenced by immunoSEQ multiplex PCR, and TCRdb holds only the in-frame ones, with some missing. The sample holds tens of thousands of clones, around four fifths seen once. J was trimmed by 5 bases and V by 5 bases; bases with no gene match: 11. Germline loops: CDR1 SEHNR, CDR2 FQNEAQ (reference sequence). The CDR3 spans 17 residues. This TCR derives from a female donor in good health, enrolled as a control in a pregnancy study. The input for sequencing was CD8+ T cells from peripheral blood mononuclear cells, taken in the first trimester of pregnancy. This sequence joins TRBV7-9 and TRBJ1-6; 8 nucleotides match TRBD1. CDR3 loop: CASSLTLRQGNNSPLHF. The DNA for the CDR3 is TGTGCCAGCAGCCTTACCCTCCGACAGGGGAATAATTCACCCCTCCACTTT.